Listed here is a single TCR beta chain. Its antigen is undetermined. Germline V gene lookup returns CDR1 SQVTM and CDR2 ANQGSEA. V was pared by 0 bases and J by 3 bases, with 0 bases of the junction left unmatched. The CDR3 has 14 amino acids. This sample was included in a study of cytomegalovirus exposure and HLA in healthy donors. Points from the study as a whole: It was assumed in the presence/absence analyses that sequencing depth was roughly uniform across donors. The likely origin of a cluster of highly shared sequence variants was a sequencing artifact. V- and J-gene trimming of TCR beta was linked (in a later analysis) to a missense DCLRE1C variant.

The study sampled nominally healthy donors, though unrecorded immune exposures were likely. PCR employed 60 Vbeta and 13 Jbeta primers. Here immunoSEQ multiplex PCR was the method, and the copy in TCRdb shows in-frame clones only, minus some. The data show approximately 240,000 clones, 75% to 90% seen once. The TCR was taken from a woman between 18 and 29 years old in good health and CMV-seronegative. The chain has TRBV29-1 and TRBJ2-1, with 9 bases lining up with TRBD2. The sequencing input was PBMCs. CDR3 region: CSVEEAGGYNEQFF. The CDR3 coding sequence is TGCAGCGTTGAAGAAGCGGGGGGCTACAATGAGCAGTTCTTC.